These T cell receptor beta chains were read from a single sample in a study of blood T cell repertoires in COVID-19. The table came from immunoSEQ multiplex PCR; TCRdb's copy has only in-frame clones and leaves some out. The table shows some 150,000 clones, with roughly 79% occurring only once. Input material: peripheral blood. The receptor set was obtained from a woman aged 55 to 70 with active or convalescent COVID-19. Each CDR3 is given with its conserved first and last residue. The D gene is left open where the match is weak. Expanded clones are given a class, and other clones once, few, many or no size at all.

CDR3aa | CDR3nt | v_gene | abundance | d_gene | j_gene
CASSPSGTGGSPLHF | TGTGCCAGCAGTCCCTCCGGGACAGGGGGATCACCCCTCCACTTT | TRBV28 | . | TRBD1 | TRBJ1-6
CASRGGPLGTQYF | TGTGCCAGTAGAGGGGGACCTCTGGGGACCCAGTACTTC | TRBV19 | . | . | TRBJ2-5
CASRPVLAGRWTDTQYF | TGTGCCAGCAGGCCCGTACTAGCGGGCCGATGGACAGATACGCAGTATTTT | TRBV2 | . | TRBD2 | TRBJ2-3
CASSELAGTNF | TGTGCCAGCAGTGAACTAGCGGGGACTAATTTT | TRBV6-1 | . | TRBD2 | TRBJ2-3
CAISGERDTQYF | TGTGCCATCAGTGGCGAGCGGGATACGCAGTATTTT | TRBV10-3 | . | . | TRBJ2-3
CASSPGKGVETQYF | TGTGCCAGCAGCCCCGGTAAAGGGGTAGAGACCCAGTACTTC | TRBV4-2 | . | . | TRBJ2-5
CASSFPGLAGGETQYF | TGTGCCAGCAGTTTCCCCGGACTAGCGGGGGGAGAGACCCAGTACTTC | TRBV6-6 | . | TRBD2 | TRBJ2-5
CASRGGVGELFF | TGTGCCAGCAGGGGAGGGGTAGGGGAGCTGTTTTTT | TRBV12-3/TRBV12-4 | . | TRBD2 | TRBJ2-2
CASSLVRAGGGGEQYF | TGTGCCAGCAGCTTAGTGCGAGCGGGAGGAGGTGGCGAGCAGTACTTC | TRBV7-8 | . | TRBD2 | TRBJ2-7
CASSHANREQYF | TGTGCCAGCAGCCACGCGAACAGGGAGCAGTACTTC | TRBV5-4 | few | . | TRBJ2-7
CAISLTSGSGADTQYF | TGTGCCATCAGTCTTACTAGCGGGAGTGGTGCAGATACGCAGTATTTT | TRBV10-3 | . | TRBD2 | TRBJ2-3
CASSPLGGYGYTF | TGCGCCAGCAGTCCGCTCGGTGGCTATGGCTACACCTTC | TRBV5-1 | . | . | TRBJ1-2
CASSPRLAGGREDTQYF | TGTGCCAGCAGCCCCCGACTAGCGGGGGGGAGGGAAGATACGCAGTATTTT | TRBV9 | . | TRBD2 | TRBJ2-3
CASSQEGGYEAFF | TGCGCCAGCAGCCAAGAGGGCGGGTATGAAGCTTTCTTT | TRBV4-3 | . | . | TRBJ1-1
CASSLVQMGNTIYF | TGTGCCAGCAGCTTAGTACAGATGGGAAACACCATATATTTT | TRBV7-2 | . | . | TRBJ1-3
CASRSGLGMVETQYF | TGTGCCAGCAGGTCCGGACTGGGGATGGTCGAGACCCAGTACTTC | TRBV11-1 | . | . | TRBJ2-5
CASTSPRLDSSTTAF | TGTGCCAGCACCAGCCCGCGGCTGGACAGCTCCACTACCGCCTTC | TRBV28 | . | . | TRBJ2-7
CASSQDRATNTGELFF | TGTGCCAGCAGCCAAGATCGCGCGACGAACACCGGGGAGCTGTTTTTT | TRBV4-2 | . | . | TRBJ2-2
CASSPPSPGRARYEQYF | TGTGCCAGCTCACCACCGTCCCCAGGCAGGGCAAGGTACGAGCAGTACTTC | TRBV18 | . | . | TRBJ2-7
CASSPGLAGYEQYF | TGCGCCAGCAGCCCGGGACTAGCGGGCTACGAGCAGTACTTC | TRBV5-1 | many | TRBD2 | TRBJ2-7
CASSLVAQGYEQFF | TGCGCCAGCAGCTTAGTAGCCCAGGGGTATGAGCAGTTCTTC | TRBV5-1 | . | . | TRBJ2-1
CASRLPGTTTGELFF | TGTGCCAGTAGGTTACCAGGGACAACCACCGGGGAGCTGTTTTTT | TRBV19 | . | . | TRBJ2-2
CASSSGAYNEQFF | TGTGCCAGTAGTAGCGGGGCGTACAATGAGCAGTTCTTC | TRBV19 | . | . | TRBJ2-1
CASRGQLLGYTF | TGTGCCAGCAGAGGACAGCTTCTAGGCTACACCTTC | TRBV6-4 | . | . | TRBJ1-2
CASSKPGLVRQTQYF | TGTGCCAGTAGTAAACCGGGACTAGTTAGGCAGACCCAGTACTTC | TRBV19 | . | TRBD2 | TRBJ2-5
CASLGVGGATDTQYF | TGTGCCAGCTTAGGCGTCGGGGGGGCGACAGATACGCAGTATTTT | TRBV6-5 | few | TRBD2 | TRBJ2-3
CASSRGLPYEQFF | TGTGCCAGCAGCCGCGGACTACCGTATGAGCAGTTCTTC | TRBV12-3/TRBV12-4 | . | . | TRBJ2-1
CASSEPGYNQPQHF | TGTGCCAGCAGTGAACCGGGTTACAATCAGCCCCAGCATTTT | TRBV6-1 | . | . | TRBJ1-5
CASSQALAGGGETQYF | TGTGCTAGCAGCCAGGCACTAGCGGGAGGAGGAGAGACCCAGTACTTC | TRBV7-7 | . | TRBD2 | TRBJ2-5
CASSFGLAGGPGEQYF | TGTGCCAGCAGCTTCGGACTAGCGGGAGGGCCCGGCGAGCAGTACTTC | TRBV7-2 | . | TRBD2 | TRBJ2-7
CASSVGPGEGETQYF | TGTGCCAGCAGTGTTGGCCCGGGAGAAGGGGAGACCCAGTACTTC | TRBV2 | . | . | TRBJ2-5
CASSLGTSYEQFF | TGTGCCAGCAGCTTGGGGACTAGCTATGAGCAGTTCTTC | TRBV5-5 | . | TRBD2 | TRBJ2-1
CASSLGTGVGEQYF | TGCGCCAGCAGCTTGGGGACAGGGGTTGGCGAGCAGTACTTC | TRBV5-1 | . | TRBD1 | TRBJ2-7
CASSSGYEQFF | TGTGCCAGCAGCTCAGGGTATGAGCAGTTCTTC | TRBV5-6 | . | . | TRBJ2-1
CASSSGTSGRFNQETQYF | TGTGCCAGCAGTTCCGGGACTAGCGGGAGATTTAACCAAGAGACCCAGTACTTC | TRBV28 | . | TRBD2 | TRBJ2-5
CASSQDGDYSLGDEKLFF | TGTGCCAGCAGCCAAGATGGGGACTATTCCCTGGGAGATGAAAAACTGTTTTTT | TRBV3-1/TRBV3-2 | . | . | TRBJ1-4
CASRDNNEKLFF | TGTGCCAGCAGGGACAATAATGAAAAACTGTTTTTT | TRBV12-3/TRBV12-4 | . | . | TRBJ1-4
CASSVLVGGEGYTF | TGTGCCAGCAGTGTCTTAGTGGGGGGAGAGGGCTACACCTTC | TRBV2 | . | . | TRBJ1-2
CASSSYGRFNEKLFF | TGTGCCAGCAGCTCCTACGGGAGGTTCAATGAAAAACTGTTTTTT | TRBV14 | . | . | TRBJ1-4
CASTRLRAARDEKLFF | TGTGCCAGCACCCGCCTCAGGGCGGCTAGGGATGAAAAACTGTTTTTT | TRBV13 | . | . | TRBJ1-4
CASSPRAGFNTEAFF | TGTGCCAGCAGCCCCCGCGCGGGGTTTAACACTGAAGCTTTCTTT | TRBV9 | few | . | TRBJ1-1
CSVEEGGNYGYTF | TGCAGCGTTGAAGAGGGGGGAAACTATGGCTACACCTTC | TRBV29-1 | . | . | TRBJ1-2
CASSFGLGTEAFF | TGTGCCAGCAGTTTTGGGCTGGGCACTGAAGCTTTCTTT | TRBV12-3/TRBV12-4 | . | . | TRBJ1-1
CASSIAGARGNQPQHF | TGTGCCAGTAGTATCGCAGGGGCGCGGGGCAATCAGCCCCAGCATTTT | TRBV19 | . | . | TRBJ1-5
CASSGRQSSTDTQYF | TGTGCCAGCAGCGGAAGACAGTCTAGCACAGATACGCAGTATTTT | TRBV7-9 | . | . | TRBJ2-3
CASSLVRRGGDTQYF | TGTGCCAGCAGCTTGGTTCGGCGGGGGGGCGATACGCAGTATTTT | TRBV5-4 | . | TRBD2 | TRBJ2-3
CASKGREVYNEQFF | TGCGCCAGTAAGGGGCGGGAGGTATACAATGAGCAGTTCTTC | TRBV10-2 | . | TRBD2 | TRBJ2-1
CASSIEGSGIITGELFF | TGTGCCAGTAGTATAGAGGGTAGCGGAATCATAACCGGGGAGCTGTTTTTT | TRBV19 | . | . | TRBJ2-2
CASSQDRQSHGYTF | TGCGCCAGCAGCCAAGACAGACAAAGCCATGGCTACACCTTC | TRBV4-1 | . | . | TRBJ1-2
CASSHLTSGALQETQYF | TGTGCCAGCAGCCACCTGACTAGCGGGGCTCTTCAAGAGACCCAGTACTTC | TRBV5-6 | . | TRBD2 | TRBJ2-5
CASSMNREWTEAFF | TGTGCCAGCAGCATGAACAGGGAATGGACTGAAGCTTTCTTT | TRBV11-2 | . | . | TRBJ1-1